The rows below give T cell receptor beta chains drawn from one sample of a study of human T cells and chemical hapten exposure. TCRdb ran MiXCR on the RACE reads and lists one entry per CDR3 protein. Of 70,000 or so distinct CDR3 sequences listed, over 8.5% are singletons. Source: whole blood, taken in connection with sensitization to the hapten diphenylcyclopropenone (DPC). Receptors were obtained from a woman in her forties or fifties with alopecia areata. Some clones in this sample may be carry-over from other donors' samples. CDR3s include the opening cysteine and the closing phenylalanine or tryptophan. D genes are given only for firm matches. Rows may omit the clone size; those that give it use once, few, many or a size class.

TRBV29-1,TRBJ2-3,TRBD2,many,CSVLGLAGDWDTQYF,TGCAGCGTCCTCGGACTAGCGGGAGACTGGGATACGCAGTATTTT
TRBV28,TRBJ1-6,-,-,CASRGVSSPLHF,TGTGCCAGCAGGGGAGTTAGTTCACCCCTCCACTTT
TRBV27,TRBJ1-1,-,few,CASSPFGGDRNTEAFF,TGTGCCAGCAGCCCGTTCGGTGGGGATCGGAACACTGAAGCTTTCTTT
TRBV6-6,TRBJ1-2,-,-,CASTTADYGYTF,TGTGCCAGCACTACTGCGGACTATGGCTACACCTTC
TRBV7-9,TRBJ2-7,TRBD1,-,CASSAPTGKDEQYF,TGTGCCAGCAGTGCCCCGACAGGGAAAGACGAGCAGTACTTC
TRBV7-6,TRBJ2-2,TRBD1,many,CASSGGTGDTGELFF,TGTGCCAGCAGCGGCGGGACAGGAGACACCGGGGAGCTGTTTTTT
TRBV4-3,TRBJ2-5,-,many,CARRIRGETQYF,TGCGCCCGGAGAATCAGGGGAGAGACCCAGTACTTC
TRBV6-4,TRBJ2-6,-,few,CASSVSSSGANVLTF,TGTGCCAGCAGTGTTTCGAGCTCTGGGGCCAACGTCCTGACTTTC
TRBV7-8,TRBJ2-7,-,many,CASSPRQSSYEQYF,TGTGCCAGCAGCCCCCGACAGAGCTCCTACGAGCAGTACTTC
TRBV6-6,TRBJ2-4,TRBD1,few,CASIRRDRGAKNIQYF,TGTGCCAGCATCAGGAGGGACAGGGGGGCCAAAAACATTCAGTACTTC
TRBV18,TRBJ1-4,-,many,CASSPRAPPVEKLFF,TGTGCCAGCTCACCACGGGCCCCCCCGGTTGAAAAACTGTTTTTT
TRBV20-1,TRBJ1-2,-,many,CSARDQSGDGYTF,TGCAGTGCTAGAGATCAATCCGGGGATGGCTACACCTTC
TRBV19,TRBJ1-5,-,many,CASSRARVEPQHF,TGTGCCAGTAGTAGGGCCAGGGTGGAGCCCCAGCATTTT
TRBV30,TRBJ1-1,-,-,CAWSPGTEAFF,TGTGCCTGGAGTCCAGGGACTGAAGCTTTCTTT
TRBV6-5,TRBJ1-4,-,many,CASSGTGPPNEKLFF,TGTGCCAGCAGTGGCACAGGCCCCCCTAATGAAAAACTGTTTTTT
TRBV11-2,TRBJ2-6,-,many,CASSFTSGANVLTF,TGTGCCAGCAGCTTTACCTCTGGGGCCAACGTCCTGACTTTC
TRBV28,TRBJ2-1,-,few,CASSSQSSYNEQFF,TGTGCCAGCAGTTCCCAGAGCTCCTACAATGAGCAGTTCTTC
TRBV18,TRBJ1-5,-,many,CASSPLEGFQPQHF,TGTGCCAGCTCACCACTTGAGGGCTTTCAGCCCCAGCATTTT
TRBV5-4,TRBJ2-7,TRBD2,-,CAAGPGTRVVEQYF,TGTGCCGCCGGGCCCGGGACTAGAGTTGTCGAGCAGTACTTC
TRBV7-2,TRBJ2-3,-,few,CASSSTRTLSTDTQYF,TGTGCCAGCAGTTCTACTCGTACCCTAAGCACAGATACGCAGTATTTT
TRBV3-1,TRBJ1-2,-,many,CASSQERGGYTF,TGTGCCAGCAGCCAAGAAAGGGGTGGCTACACCTTC
TRBV29-1,TRBJ2-1,-,many,CSVARDPAYNEQFF,TGCAGCGTTGCCCGGGACCCGGCCTACAATGAGCAGTTCTTC
TRBV6-2/TRBV6-3,TRBJ2-5,-,many,CASSYRGAQETQYF,TGTGCCAGCAGTTACCGGGGAGCCCAAGAGACCCAGTACTTC
TRBV4-3,TRBJ1-4,-,few,CASSQRDLGEKLFF,TGCGCCAGCAGCCAGCGGGACCTGGGTGAAAAACTGTTTTTT
TRBV3-1,TRBJ1-1,-,few,CASRGDKQGEAFF,TGTGCCAGCAGGGGAGATAAGCAAGGTGAAGCTTTCTTT
TRBV12-2,TRBJ1-5,-,many,CASRLAWRQQHQPQHF,TGTGCAAGTCGCTTAGCGTGGAGACAGCAGCATCAGCCCCAGCATTTT
TRBV28,TRBJ2-3,-,many,CASSLATGYTDTQYF,TGTGCCAGCAGTTTAGCGACTGGATACACAGATACGCAGTATTTT
TRBV2,TRBJ1-5,-,many,CASSLLHGEPQHF,TGTGCCAGCAGTCTGCTCCACGGGGAGCCCCAGCATTTT
TRBV29-1,TRBJ2-3,TRBD1,few,CSVQGSHDTQYF,TGCAGCGTACAGGGGTCCCACGATACGCAGTATTTT
TRBV5-1,TRBJ2-7,-,-,CASSYLLSTAYEQYF,TGCGCCAGCAGCTACCTACTCTCGACTGCCTACGAGCAGTACTTC
TRBV7-6,TRBJ1-1,-,many,CASSLVPGHTEAFF,TGTGCCAGCAGCTTAGTTCCAGGGCACACTGAAGCTTTCTTT
TRBV12-3/TRBV12-4,TRBJ2-7,-,many,CASRSPPGYEQYF,TGTGCCAGCAGGTCCCCCCCGGGTTACGAGCAGTACTTC
TRBV7-7,TRBJ2-2,-,few,CASSRLANRNTGELFF,TGTGCCAGCAGCCGTCTAGCGAATCGTAACACCGGGGAGCTGTTTTTT
TRBV3-1,TRBJ1-6,-,many,CASNLLAVSPLHF,TGTGCCAGCAACTTGCTGGCAGTTTCACCCCTCCACTTT
TRBV27,TRBJ1-1,TRBD1,-,CASGRTGALSTEAFF,TGTGCCAGCGGGCGGACAGGGGCATTATCCACTGAAGCTTTCTTT
TRBV4-1,TRBJ1-3,-,-,CASSQEGPIRFGNTIYF,TGCGCCAGCAGCCAAGAAGGACCGATCCGCTTTGGAAACACCATATATTTT
TRBV7-9,TRBJ1-5,TRBD1,-,CAVGTGNQPQHF,TGTGCTGTCGGGACAGGCAATCAGCCCCAGCATTTT
TRBV6-2/TRBV6-3,TRBJ2-2,-,-,CASSYSRVDTGELFF,TGTGCCAGCAGTTACTCGAGGGTAGACACCGGGGAGCTGTTTTTT
TRBV6-6,TRBJ1-2,-,few,CASSQLRNSNQDYGYTF,TGTGCCAGCAGTCAACTCAGAAACTCAAACCAAGACTATGGCTACACCTTC
TRBV28,TRBJ1-1,-,-,CASGLPDRAEAFF,TGTGCCAGCGGGCTCCCTGACAGAGCTGAAGCTTTCTTT
TRBV28,TRBJ2-3,TRBD1,-,CASRDGQGDTQYF,TGTGCCAGCAGGGACGGACAGGGCGATACGCAGTATTTT
TRBV7-2,TRBJ2-1,-,-,CASSLMSNEQFF,TGTGCCAGCAGCTTAATGAGCAATGAGCAGTTCTTC
TRBV10-1,TRBJ1-5,-,many,CASSVDIRQPQHF,TGCGCCAGCAGTGTCGATATTCGCCAGCCCCAGCATTTT
TRBV12-3/TRBV12-4,TRBJ2-3,-,many,CASSFRASTDTQYF,TGTGCCAGCAGTTTCAGGGCTAGCACAGATACGCAGTATTTT
TRBV19,TRBJ2-3,-,-,CASSPPGPSTDTQYF,TGTGCCAGTAGTCCTCCGGGGCCTAGCACAGATACGCAGTATTTT
TRBV28,TRBJ1-1,-,-,CASSLWAGTWAEAFF,TGTGCCAGCAGTTTATGGGCAGGAACGTGGGCTGAAGCTTTCTTT
TRBV12-3/TRBV12-4,TRBJ1-3,-,few,CASSVQGSGNTIYF,TGTGCCAGCAGTGTACAGGGTTCTGGAAACACCATATATTTT
TRBV5-1,TRBJ2-1,TRBD2,many,CASSLGAGAYNEQFF,TGCGCCAGCAGCTTGGGTGCGGGAGCTTACAATGAGCAGTTCTTC
TRBV12-3/TRBV12-4,TRBJ2-1,TRBD2,-,CASSPSGGVYNEQFF,TGTGCCAGCAGTCCTAGCGGGGGCGTCTACAATGAGCAGTTCTTC
TRBV18,TRBJ1-2,-,-,CASSRESNYGYTF,TGTGCCAGCTCCCGGGAGTCGAACTATGGCTACACCTTC
TRBV3-1,TRBJ1-1,-,many,CASSQASAGNTEAFF,TGTGCCAGCAGCCAAGCATCGGCGGGGAACACTGAAGCTTTCTTT
TRBV9,TRBJ2-1,-,many,CASSSVGASNLYNEQFF,TGTGCCAGCAGCTCCGTGGGAGCTAGTAACCTTTACAATGAGCAGTTCTTC
TRBV7-2,TRBJ1-1,-,many,CASSLGLGRGNTEAFF,TGTGCCAGCAGCTTAGGATTGGGCAGGGGGAACACTGAAGCTTTCTTT
TRBV7-9,TRBJ2-3,TRBD2,few,CASSPGGSGRYTQYF,TGTGCCAGCAGCCCCGGAGGGAGCGGGAGGTATACGCAGTATTTT
TRBV10-2,TRBJ1-6,-,few,CASSGQEYSPLHF,TGCGCCAGCAGTGGACAAGAATATTCACCCCTCCACTTT
TRBV20-1,TRBJ2-1,TRBD1,few,CSVASGTGGNNEQFF,TGCAGTGTCGCCTCGGGGACAGGGGGTAACAATGAGCAGTTCTTC